This note documents a single T cell receptor beta chain sequence. Its target is not known. Generation of TCR beta libraries employed quantitative 5'-RACE incorporating molecular barcodes. TCRdb called the 5' RACE reads again in MiXCR, with one record for every CDR3 protein. Of approximately 540,000 distinct CDR3 sequences in the sample, about 13% are singletons; the top ten hold almost 7%. This CDR3 comprises 14 residues. Germline CDR1 and CDR2: SGHTA and FQGNSA. Trimming left V 4 bases short and J 8 bases short, with 17 bases between. The sample comes from a study of CD8 T cells in ankylosing spondylitis. Findings of the study overall: Matched ankylosing spondylitis synovial fluid reportedly showed significant enrichment of disease-linked clones. Seemingly characteristic of ankylosing spondylitis blood was a TCR beta motif consisting of 7 or 8 highly homologous variants. Clones linked to the disease showed a CD8+ phenotype. They occurred at relatively low frequencies in peripheral blood.

Source material: blood, either unsorted or a sorted T cell fraction (not recorded which). This sequence originates from a male donor with ankylosing spondylitis. This chain joins TRBV7-2 and TRBJ1-2, with D possibly being TRBD1 (5 bases). The CDR3 here is CASSSAGGEGGYTF. The CDR3, as DNA: TGTGCCAGCAGCTCCGCTGGAGGGGAAGGAGGCTACACCTTC.